This TCR beta chain was profiled in a study of cytomegalovirus exposure and HLA in healthy donors. This CDR3 comprises 12 residues. It was with 60 Vbeta and 13 Jbeta primers that the PCR ran. Data came from immunoSEQ multiplex PCR; TCRdb stores just in-frame clones and leaves some out. Of roughly 100,000 clones listed, 70% are singletons. Sequencing input: PBMCs. The J gene is TRBJ2-5, the V gene TRBV21-1; no check of the table's D call, TRBD2, against the DNA was made. TRBV21-1 is listed as a pseudogene. The origin of this receptor is a man between 40 and 49 years old in good health and CMV-seropositive. This CDR3 reads CASLKRKETQYF. The CDR3, as DNA: TGTGCCAGCCTTAAGAGAAAAGAGACCCAGTACTTC.